The clone carrying this T cell receptor beta chain has ten or more counts. This sample is part of a study of early T cells in non-severe SARS-CoV-2 infection. At the level of the study: Unpaired chains resulted from sequencing bulk RNA of unsorted whole blood.

Individual cDNA molecules received unique molecular identifiers during library preparation. TCRdb ran MiXCR on the 5' RACE reads and lists one entry per CDR3 protein. The sample comprises tens of thousands of distinct CDR3 sequences, 14% of which are singletons, and less than 5% rests with the top ten. Germline CDR1 and CDR2: SGHTA and FQGNSA. This CDR3 has 15 amino acids. The V and J ends lost 1 base and 2 bases respectively, with 10 bases between them. The specimen comprised whole blood, sampled at baseline. This TCR was recovered from an adult who was a healthcare worker with PCR-confirmed SARS-CoV-2 infection or an uninfected control (not recorded which). V gene TRBV7-2 combines with J gene TRBJ2-3; no firm D call. The CDR3 spells CASSLEGLTTDTQYF. CDR3 sequence (DNA): TGTGCCAGCAGCTTAGAAGGCTTGACCACAGATACGCAGTATTTT.